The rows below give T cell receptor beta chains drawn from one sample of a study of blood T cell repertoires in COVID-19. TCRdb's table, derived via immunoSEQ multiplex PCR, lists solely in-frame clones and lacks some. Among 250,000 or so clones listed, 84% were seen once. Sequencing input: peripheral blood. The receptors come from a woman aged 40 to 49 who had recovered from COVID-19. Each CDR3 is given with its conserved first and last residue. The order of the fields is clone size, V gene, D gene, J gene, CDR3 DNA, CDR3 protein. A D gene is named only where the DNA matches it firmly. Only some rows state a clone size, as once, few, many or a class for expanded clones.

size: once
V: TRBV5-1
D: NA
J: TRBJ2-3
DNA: TGCGCCAGCAGCTTGGAGAGCGGGTCACCTCCTGTGGATACGCAGTATTTT
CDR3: CASSLESGSPPVDTQYF

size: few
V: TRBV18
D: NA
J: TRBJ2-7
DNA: TGTGCCAGCTCACCTTTCCGGGACACCACCTACGAGCAGTACTTC
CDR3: CASSPFRDTTYEQYF

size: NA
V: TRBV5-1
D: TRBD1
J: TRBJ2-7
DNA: TGCGCCAGCAGGTGGGGGACAGGGATCTACGAGCAGTACTTC
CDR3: CASRWGTGIYEQYF

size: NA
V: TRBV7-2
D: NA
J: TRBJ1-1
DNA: TGTGCCAGCAGCCCTGGACAGTTTAACACTGAAGCTTTCTTT
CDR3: CASSPGQFNTEAFF

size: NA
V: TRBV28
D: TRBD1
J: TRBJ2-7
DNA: TGTGCCAGCAGTTTGTTCGGGACAGGTAGCCACGAGCAGTACTTC
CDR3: CASSLFGTGSHEQYF

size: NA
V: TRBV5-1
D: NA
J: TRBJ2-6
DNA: TGCGCCAGCAGCTTCTTACCGGGCCAGGGATGGTCTGGGGCCAACGTCCTGACTTTC
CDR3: CASSFLPGQGWSGANVLTF

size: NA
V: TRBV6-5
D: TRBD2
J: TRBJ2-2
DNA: TGTGCCAGCAGTAAGGGAGGGGACACCGGGGAGCTGTTTTTT
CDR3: CASSKGGDTGELFF

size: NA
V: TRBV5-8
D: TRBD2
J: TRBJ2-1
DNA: TGTGCCAGCAGCTCACTGGGACTAGCGGGGGGGGTGTACAATGAGCAGTTCTTC
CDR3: CASSSLGLAGGVYNEQFF

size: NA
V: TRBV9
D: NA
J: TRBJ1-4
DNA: TGTGCCAGCAGCGTATCCCCGCATAGCGGACCAGAAAAGCTGTTTTTT
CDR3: CASSVSPHSGPEKLFF

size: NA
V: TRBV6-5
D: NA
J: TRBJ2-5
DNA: TGTGCCAGCAGGGGGGACAACCAAGAGACCCAGTACTTC
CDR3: CASRGDNQETQYF

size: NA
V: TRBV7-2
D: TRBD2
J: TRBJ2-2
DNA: TGTGCCAGCAGCTTTCGGCGGGGGGGCACCGGGGAGCTGTTTTTT
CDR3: CASSFRRGGTGELFF

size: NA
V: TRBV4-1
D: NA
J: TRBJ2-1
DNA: TGCGCCAGCAGCCAAGATATCCGGTTAGTATACAATGAGCAGTTCTTC
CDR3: CASSQDIRLVYNEQFF

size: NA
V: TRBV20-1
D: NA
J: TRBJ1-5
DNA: TGCAGTGCTAGTCAGGGGATGTATCAGCCCCAGCATTTT
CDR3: CSASQGMYQPQHF

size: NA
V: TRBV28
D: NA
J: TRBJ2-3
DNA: TGTGCCAGCACCCCCTCTAACACAGGGGATACGCAGTATTTT
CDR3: CASTPSNTGDTQYF

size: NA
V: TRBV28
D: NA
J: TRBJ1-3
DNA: TGTGCCAGCAGTTCATTTGACAGTGGTGGAAACACCATATATTTT
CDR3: CASSSFDSGGNTIYF

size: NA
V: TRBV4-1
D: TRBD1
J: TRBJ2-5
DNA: TGCGCCAGCAGCCAAGTGGTGGACAGGGATCGGGAGACCCAGTACTTC
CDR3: CASSQVVDRDRETQYF

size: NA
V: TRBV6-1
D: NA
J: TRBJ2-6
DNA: TGTGCCAGCAGTGCGCAGGGGTCAGTGAGCTCTGGGGCCAACGTCCTGACTTTC
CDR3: CASSAQGSVSSGANVLTF

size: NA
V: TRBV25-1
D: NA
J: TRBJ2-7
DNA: TGTGCAAGCAATCTGGGGGCGATCGACGAGCAGTACTTC
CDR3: CASNLGAIDEQYF

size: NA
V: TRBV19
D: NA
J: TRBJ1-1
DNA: TGTGCCAGTAGTATCACAGGACGGAATGAAGCTTTCTTT
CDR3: CASSITGRNEAFF

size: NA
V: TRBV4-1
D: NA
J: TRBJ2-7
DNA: TGCGCCAGCAGGCGAACAGGGTCCACCTACGAGCAGTACTTC
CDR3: CASRRTGSTYEQYF

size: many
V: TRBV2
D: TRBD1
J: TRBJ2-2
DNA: TGTGCCAGCAGGGACAGGGGGTCCGGGGAGCTGTTTTTT
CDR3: CASRDRGSGELFF

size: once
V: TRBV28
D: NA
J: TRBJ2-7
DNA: TGTGCCAGCAGTTTGGGAGGGGGAAGCTACGAGCAGTACTTC
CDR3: CASSLGGGSYEQYF

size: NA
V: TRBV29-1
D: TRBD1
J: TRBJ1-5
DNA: TGCAGCGTTTCCACAGGGGGCGATCAGCCCCAGCATTTT
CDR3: CSVSTGGDQPQHF

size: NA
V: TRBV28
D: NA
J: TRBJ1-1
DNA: TGTGCCAGCAGTTCCCCTCCCGGGAAGTCAGACATGAACACTGAAGCTTTCTTT
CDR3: CASSSPPGKSDMNTEAFF

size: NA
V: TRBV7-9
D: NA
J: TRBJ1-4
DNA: TGTGCCAGCAGCCCCTTGGCGGGGATAAATGAAAAACTGTTTTTT
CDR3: CASSPLAGINEKLFF

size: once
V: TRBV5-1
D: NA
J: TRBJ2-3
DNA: TGCGCCAGCAGCTTGGCCCAGTTCACAGATACGCAGTATTTT
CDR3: CASSLAQFTDTQYF

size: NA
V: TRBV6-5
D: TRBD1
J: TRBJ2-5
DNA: TGTGCCAGCAGTTATGAGGCAGGGGGCCGAGAGACCCAGTACTTC
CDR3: CASSYEAGGRETQYF

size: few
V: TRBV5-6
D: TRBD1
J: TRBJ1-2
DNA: TGTGCCAGCATCCAACTACAGGGGGACTATGGCTACACCTTC
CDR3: CASIQLQGDYGYTF

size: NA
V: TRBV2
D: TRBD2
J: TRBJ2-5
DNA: TGTGCCAGCAGTGAAGAGCGGGGGGGTCAAGAGACCCAGTACTTC
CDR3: CASSEERGGQETQYF